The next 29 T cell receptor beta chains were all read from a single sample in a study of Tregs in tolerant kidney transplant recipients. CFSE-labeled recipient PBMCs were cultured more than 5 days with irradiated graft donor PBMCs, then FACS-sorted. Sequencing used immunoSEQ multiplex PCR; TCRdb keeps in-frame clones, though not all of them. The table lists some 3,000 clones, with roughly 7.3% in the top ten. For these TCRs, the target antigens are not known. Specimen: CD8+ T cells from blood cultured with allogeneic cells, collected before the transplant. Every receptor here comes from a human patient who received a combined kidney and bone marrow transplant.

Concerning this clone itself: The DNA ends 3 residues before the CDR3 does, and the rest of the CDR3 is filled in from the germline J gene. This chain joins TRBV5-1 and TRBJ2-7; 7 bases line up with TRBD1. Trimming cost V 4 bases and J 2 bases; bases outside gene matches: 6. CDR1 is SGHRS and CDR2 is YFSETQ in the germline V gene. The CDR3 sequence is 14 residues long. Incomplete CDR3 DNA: TGCGCCAGCAGCCCGGCCGGGACAGCCTACGAG. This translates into CASSPAGTAYE. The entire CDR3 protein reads CASSPAGTAYEQYF.

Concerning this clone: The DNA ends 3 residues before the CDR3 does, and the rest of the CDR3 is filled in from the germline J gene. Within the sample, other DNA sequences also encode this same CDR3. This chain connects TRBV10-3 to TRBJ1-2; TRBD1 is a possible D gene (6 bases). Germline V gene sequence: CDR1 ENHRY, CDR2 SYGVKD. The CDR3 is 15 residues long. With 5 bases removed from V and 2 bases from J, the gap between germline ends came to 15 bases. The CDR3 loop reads CAISPRGDLNYGYTF. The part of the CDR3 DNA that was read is TGTGCCATCAGTCCCAGGGGCGATCTGAACTATGGC.

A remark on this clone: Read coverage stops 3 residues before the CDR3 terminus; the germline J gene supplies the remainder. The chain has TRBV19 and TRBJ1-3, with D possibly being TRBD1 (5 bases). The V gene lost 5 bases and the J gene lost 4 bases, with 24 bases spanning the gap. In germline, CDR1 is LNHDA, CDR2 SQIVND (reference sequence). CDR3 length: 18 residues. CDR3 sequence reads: CASSPKLQGLLFGNTIYF. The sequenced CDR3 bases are TGTGCCAGTAGTCCGAAACTCCAGGGTTTGCTGTTCGGAAACACC.

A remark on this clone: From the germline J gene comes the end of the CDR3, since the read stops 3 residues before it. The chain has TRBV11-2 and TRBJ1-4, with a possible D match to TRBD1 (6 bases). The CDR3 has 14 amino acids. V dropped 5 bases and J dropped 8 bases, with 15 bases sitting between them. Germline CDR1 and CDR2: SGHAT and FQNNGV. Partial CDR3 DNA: TGTGCCAGCAGCCCACTCGGGGGGCGCGAAAAA. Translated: CASSPLGGREK. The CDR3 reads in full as CASSPLGGREKLFF. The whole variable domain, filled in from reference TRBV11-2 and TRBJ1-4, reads EAGVAQSPRYKIIEKRQSVAFWCNPISGHATLYWYQQILGQGPKLLIQFQNNGVVDDSQLPKDRFSAERLKGVDSTLKIQPAKLEDSAVYLCASSPLGGREKLFFGSGTQLSVL.

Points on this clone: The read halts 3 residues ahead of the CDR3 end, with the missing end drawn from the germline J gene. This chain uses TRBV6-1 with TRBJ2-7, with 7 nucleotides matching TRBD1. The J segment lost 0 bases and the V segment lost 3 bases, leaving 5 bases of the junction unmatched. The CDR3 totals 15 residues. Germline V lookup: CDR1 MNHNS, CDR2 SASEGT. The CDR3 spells CASSEGQRSSYEQYF. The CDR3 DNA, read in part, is TGTGCCAGCAGTGAGGGACAGAGGAGCTCCTACGAG.

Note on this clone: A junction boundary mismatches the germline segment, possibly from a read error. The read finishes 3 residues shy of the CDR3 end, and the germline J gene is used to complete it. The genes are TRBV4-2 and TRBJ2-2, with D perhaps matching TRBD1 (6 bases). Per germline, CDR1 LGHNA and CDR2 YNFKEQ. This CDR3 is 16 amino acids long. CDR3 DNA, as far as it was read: TGCGCCAGCAGCCAAGATCGGCTAGGGGGTGCCGGGGAG. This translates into CASSQDRLGGAGE. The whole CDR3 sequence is CASSQDRLGGAGELFF.

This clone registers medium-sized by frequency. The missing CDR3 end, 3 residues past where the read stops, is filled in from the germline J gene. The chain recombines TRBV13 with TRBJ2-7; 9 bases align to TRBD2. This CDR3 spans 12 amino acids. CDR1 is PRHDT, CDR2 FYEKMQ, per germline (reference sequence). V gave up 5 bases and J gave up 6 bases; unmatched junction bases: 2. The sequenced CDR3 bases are TGTGCCAGCAGCCTGACTAGCGGCGAG. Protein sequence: CASSLTSGE. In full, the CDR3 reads CASSLTSGEQYF.

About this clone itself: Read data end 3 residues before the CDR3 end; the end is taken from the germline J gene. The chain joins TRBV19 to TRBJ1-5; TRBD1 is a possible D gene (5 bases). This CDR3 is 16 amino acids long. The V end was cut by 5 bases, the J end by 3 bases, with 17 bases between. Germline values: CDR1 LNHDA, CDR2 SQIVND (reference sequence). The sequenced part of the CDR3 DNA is TGTGCCAGTAGTCCACAATCGGGAGGGGCCAATCAGCCC. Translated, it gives CASSPQSGGANQP. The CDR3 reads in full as CASSPQSGGANQPQHF.

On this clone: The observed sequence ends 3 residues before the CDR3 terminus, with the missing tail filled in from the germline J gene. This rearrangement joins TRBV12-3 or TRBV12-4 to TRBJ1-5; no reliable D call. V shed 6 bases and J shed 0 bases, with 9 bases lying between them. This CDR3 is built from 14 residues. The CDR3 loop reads CASSRDTSNQPQHF. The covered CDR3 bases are TGTGCCAGCAGCCGTGACACTAGCAATCAGCCC.

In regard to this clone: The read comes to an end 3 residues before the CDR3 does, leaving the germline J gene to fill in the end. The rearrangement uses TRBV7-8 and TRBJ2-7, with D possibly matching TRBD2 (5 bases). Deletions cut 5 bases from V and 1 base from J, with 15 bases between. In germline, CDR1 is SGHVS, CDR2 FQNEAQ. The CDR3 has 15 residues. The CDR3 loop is CASSPSGRVSYEQYF. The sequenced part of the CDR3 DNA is TGTGCCAGCAGCCCCTCCGGGCGGGTGTCCTACGAG.

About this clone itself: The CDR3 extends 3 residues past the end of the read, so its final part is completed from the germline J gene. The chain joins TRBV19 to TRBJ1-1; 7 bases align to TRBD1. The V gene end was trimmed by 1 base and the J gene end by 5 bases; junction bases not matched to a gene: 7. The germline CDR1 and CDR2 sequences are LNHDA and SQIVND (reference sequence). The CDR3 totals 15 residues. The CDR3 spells CASSIGRQGGTEAFF. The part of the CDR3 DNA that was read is TGTGCCAGTAGTATAGGGCGACAGGGAGGGACTGAA.

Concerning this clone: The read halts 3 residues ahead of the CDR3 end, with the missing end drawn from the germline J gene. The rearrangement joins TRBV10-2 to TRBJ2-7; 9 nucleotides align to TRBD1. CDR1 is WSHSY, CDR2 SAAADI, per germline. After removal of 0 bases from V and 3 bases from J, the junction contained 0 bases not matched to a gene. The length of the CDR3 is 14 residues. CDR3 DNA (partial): TGCGCCAGCAGTGAGTCGGGACAGGGCTACGAG. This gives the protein CASSESGQGYE. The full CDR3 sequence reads CASSESGQGYEQYF.

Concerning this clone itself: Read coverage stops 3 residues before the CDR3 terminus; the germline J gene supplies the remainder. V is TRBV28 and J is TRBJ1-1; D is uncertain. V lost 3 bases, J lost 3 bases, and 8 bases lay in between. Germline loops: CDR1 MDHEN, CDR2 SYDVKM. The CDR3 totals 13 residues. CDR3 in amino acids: CASSFSRYTEAFF. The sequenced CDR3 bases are TGTGCCAGCAGTTTTTCCAGGTACACTGAA. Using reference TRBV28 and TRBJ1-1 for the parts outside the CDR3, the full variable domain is DVKVTQSSRYLVKRTGEKVFLECVQDMDHENMFWYRQDPGLGLRLIYFSYDVKMKEKGDIPEGYSVSREKKERFSLILESASTNQTSMYLCASSFSRYTEAFFGQGTRLTVV.

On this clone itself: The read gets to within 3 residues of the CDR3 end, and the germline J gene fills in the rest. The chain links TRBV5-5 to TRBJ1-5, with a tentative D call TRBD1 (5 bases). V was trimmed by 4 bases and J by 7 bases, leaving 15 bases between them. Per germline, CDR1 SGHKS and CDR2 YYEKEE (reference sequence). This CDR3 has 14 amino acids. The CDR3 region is CASSRTGTLQPQHF. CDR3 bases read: TGTGCCAGCAGCCGGACCGGGACTCTCCAGCCC. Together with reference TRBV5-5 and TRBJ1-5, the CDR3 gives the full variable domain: DAGVTQSPTHLIKTRGQQVTLRCSPISGHKSVSWYQQVLGQGPQFIFQYYEKEERGRGNFPDRFSARQFPNYSSELNVNALLLGDSALYLCASSRTGTLQPQHFGDGTRLSIL.

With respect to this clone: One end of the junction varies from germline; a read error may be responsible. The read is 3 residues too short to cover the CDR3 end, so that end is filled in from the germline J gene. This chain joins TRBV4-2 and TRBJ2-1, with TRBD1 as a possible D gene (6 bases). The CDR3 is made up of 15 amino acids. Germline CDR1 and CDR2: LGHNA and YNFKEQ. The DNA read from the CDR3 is TGCGCCAGCAGCCAAGACAGGAGCTCCTACAATGAG. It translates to CASSQDRSSYNE. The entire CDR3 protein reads CASSQDRSSYNEQFF.

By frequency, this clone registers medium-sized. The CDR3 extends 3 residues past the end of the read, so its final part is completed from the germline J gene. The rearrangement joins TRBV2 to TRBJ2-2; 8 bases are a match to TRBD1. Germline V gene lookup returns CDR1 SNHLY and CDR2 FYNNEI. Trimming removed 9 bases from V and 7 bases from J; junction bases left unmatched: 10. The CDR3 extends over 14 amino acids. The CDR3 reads CASTGRTGIGELFF. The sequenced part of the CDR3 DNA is TGTGCCAGTACCGGGCGGACAGGGATCGGGGAG.

CDR3 protein: CASSPGTGRYEQYF. CDR3 bases read: TGTGCCAGTAGTCCTGGGACAGGGAGGTACGAG. The chain employs TRBV19 and TRBJ2-7, with 9 bases aligning to TRBD1. The read ends 3 residues shy of where the CDR3 ends; the end is completed using the germline J gene. The CDR3 runs to 14 residues. V shed 5 bases and J 4 bases; nucleotides not matched to a gene: 6. Germline V gives CDR1 LNHDA, CDR2 SQIVND (reference sequence). Complete variable domain (other parts from reference TRBV19 and TRBJ2-7): DGGITQSPKYLFRKEGQNVTLSCEQNLNHDAMYWYRQDPGQGLRLIYYSQIVNDFQKGDIAEGYSVSREKKESFPLTVTSAQKNPTAFYLCASSPGTGRYEQYFGPGTRLTVT.

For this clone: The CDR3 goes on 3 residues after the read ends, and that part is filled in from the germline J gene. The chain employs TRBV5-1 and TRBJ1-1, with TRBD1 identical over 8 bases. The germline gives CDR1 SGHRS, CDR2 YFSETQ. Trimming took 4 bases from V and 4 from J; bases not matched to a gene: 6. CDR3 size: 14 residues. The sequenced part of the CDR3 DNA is TGCGCCAGCAGCGCTGGACAGGGACCCACTGAA. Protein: CASSAGQGPTE. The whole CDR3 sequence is CASSAGQGPTEAFF.

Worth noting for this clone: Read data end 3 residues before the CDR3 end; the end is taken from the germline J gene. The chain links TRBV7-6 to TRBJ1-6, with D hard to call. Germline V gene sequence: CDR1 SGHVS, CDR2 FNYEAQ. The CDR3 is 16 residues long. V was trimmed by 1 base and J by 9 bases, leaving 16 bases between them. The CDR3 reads CASSLDRYLSGSPLHF. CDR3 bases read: TGTGCCAGCAGCTTAGACCGGTACCTATCCGGTTCACCC.

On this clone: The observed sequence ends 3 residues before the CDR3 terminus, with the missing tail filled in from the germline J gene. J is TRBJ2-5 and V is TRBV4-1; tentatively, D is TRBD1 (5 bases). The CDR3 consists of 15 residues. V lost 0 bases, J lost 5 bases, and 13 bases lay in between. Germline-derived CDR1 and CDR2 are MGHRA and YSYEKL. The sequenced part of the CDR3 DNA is TGCGCCAGCAGCCAAGATCCCAGGGTGGAGGAGACC. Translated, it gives CASSQDPRVEET. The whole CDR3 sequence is CASSQDPRVEETQYF.

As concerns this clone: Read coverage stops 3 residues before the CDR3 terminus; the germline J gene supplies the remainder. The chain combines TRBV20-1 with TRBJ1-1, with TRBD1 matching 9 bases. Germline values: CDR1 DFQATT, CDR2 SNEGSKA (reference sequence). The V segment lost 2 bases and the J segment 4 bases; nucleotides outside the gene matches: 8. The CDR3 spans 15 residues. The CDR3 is CSARQRQGGVTEAFF. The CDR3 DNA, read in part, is TGCAGTGCTAGACAGCGACAGGGGGGGGTCACTGAA.

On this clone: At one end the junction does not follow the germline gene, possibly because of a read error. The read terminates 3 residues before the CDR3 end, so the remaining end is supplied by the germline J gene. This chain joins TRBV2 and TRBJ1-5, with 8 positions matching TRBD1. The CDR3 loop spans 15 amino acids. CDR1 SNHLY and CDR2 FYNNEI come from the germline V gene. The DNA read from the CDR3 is TGTGCCAGCAGAGAAGACAGGGGAGGATATCAGCCC. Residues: CASREDRGGYQP. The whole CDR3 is CASREDRGGYQPQHF.

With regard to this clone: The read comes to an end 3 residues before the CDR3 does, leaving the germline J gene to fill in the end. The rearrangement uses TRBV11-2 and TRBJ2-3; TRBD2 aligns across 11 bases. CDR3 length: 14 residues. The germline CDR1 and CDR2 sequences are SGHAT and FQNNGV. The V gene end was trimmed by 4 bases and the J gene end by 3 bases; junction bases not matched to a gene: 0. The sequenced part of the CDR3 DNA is TGTGCCAGCAGCTGGACTAGCGGGACAGATACG. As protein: CASSWTSGTDT. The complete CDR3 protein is CASSWTSGTDTQYF.

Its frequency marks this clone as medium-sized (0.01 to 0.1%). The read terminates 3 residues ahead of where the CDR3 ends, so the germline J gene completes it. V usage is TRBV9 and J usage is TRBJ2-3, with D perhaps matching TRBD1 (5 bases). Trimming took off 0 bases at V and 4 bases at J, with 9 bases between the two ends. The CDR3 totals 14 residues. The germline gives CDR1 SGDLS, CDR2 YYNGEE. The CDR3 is CASSVARAADTQYF. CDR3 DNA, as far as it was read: TGTGCCAGCAGCGTAGCCAGGGCGGCAGATACG.

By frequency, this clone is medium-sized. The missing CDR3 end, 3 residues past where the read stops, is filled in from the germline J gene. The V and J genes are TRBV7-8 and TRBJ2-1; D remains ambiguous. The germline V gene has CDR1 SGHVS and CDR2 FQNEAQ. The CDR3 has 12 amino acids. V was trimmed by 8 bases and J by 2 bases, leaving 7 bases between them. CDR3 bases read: TGTGCCAGCGTGACTGCCTACAATGAG. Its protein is CASVTAYNE. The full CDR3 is CASVTAYNEQFF.

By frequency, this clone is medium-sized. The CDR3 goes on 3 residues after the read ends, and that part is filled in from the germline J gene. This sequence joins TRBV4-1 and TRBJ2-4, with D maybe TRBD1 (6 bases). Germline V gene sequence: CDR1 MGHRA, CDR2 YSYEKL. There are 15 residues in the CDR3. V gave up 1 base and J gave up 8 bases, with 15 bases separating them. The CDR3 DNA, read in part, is TGCGCCAGCAGCCAAGGGCGGACAGAGGGGGACATT. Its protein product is CASSQGRTEGDI. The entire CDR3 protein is CASSQGRTEGDIQYF.

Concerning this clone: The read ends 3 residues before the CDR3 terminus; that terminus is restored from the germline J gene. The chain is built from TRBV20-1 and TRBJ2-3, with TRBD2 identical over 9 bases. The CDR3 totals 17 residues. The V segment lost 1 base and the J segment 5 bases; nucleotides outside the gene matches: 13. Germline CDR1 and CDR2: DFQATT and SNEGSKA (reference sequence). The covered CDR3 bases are TGCAGTGCTAGAGTGCCGGTAGCGGGAGATGGGGAAGATACG. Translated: CSARVPVAGDGEDT. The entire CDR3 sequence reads CSARVPVAGDGEDTQYF.

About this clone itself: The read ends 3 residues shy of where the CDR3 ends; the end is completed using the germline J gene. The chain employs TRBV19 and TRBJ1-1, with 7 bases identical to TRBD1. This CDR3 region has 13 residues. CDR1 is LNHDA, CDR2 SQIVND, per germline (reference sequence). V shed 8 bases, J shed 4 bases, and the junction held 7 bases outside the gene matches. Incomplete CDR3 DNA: TGTGCCAGTTCCCCCCAGGGGGTCACTGAA. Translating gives CASSPQGVTE. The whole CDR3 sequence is CASSPQGVTEAFF.

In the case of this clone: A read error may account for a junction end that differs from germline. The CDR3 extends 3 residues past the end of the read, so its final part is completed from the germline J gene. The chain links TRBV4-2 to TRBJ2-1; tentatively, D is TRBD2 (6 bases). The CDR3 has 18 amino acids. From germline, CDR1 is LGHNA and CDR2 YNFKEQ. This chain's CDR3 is CASSQDRLADTTYNEQFF. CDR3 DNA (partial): TGCGCCAGCAGCCAAGATAGATTAGCGGACACAACCTACAATGAG.